The 18 T cell receptor beta chains below all came from one sample that was sequenced in a study of T cells in localized non-small cell lung cancer. Data came from immunoSEQ multiplex PCR; TCRdb stores just in-frame clones and leaves some out. The sample shows some 22,000 clones, approximately 84% of them seen only once. The material was peripheral blood, obtained before any cancer treatment. The origin of the receptors is a man aged 40 to 70 with stage I lung adenocarcinoma.

This clone was observed a single time. The rearrangement links TRBV5-4 to TRBJ1-1, with TRBD1 matching 7 bases. Germline CDR1 reads SGHNT; CDR2 reads YYREEE (reference sequence). This CDR3 comprises 14 residues. The junction had 3 bases not matched to a gene; V was cut back by 0 bases and J by 4 bases. The CDR3 nucleotides read TGTGCCAGCAGCTTGGACAGGGGCCTCACTGAAGCTTTCTTT. This gives the protein CASSLDRGLTEAFF.

The chain is built from TRBV7-2 and TRBJ2-7; 8 positions agree with TRBD1. Unmatched junction bases numbered 5, after V lost 3 bases and J lost 4 bases. This CDR3 comprises 14 residues. Germline values: CDR1 SGHTA, CDR2 FQGNSA. The CDR3 here is CASSFGQGEYEQYF. As DNA, the CDR3 is TGTGCCAGCAGCTTTGGACAGGGAGAATACGAGCAGTACTTC.

This chain links TRBV7-8 with TRBJ2-5; TRBD2 matches 8 bases. J lost 1 base, V lost 4 bases, and 11 bases had no gene match. The CDR3 covers 17 residues. In germline, CDR1 is SGHVS, CDR2 FQNEAQ. CDR3 in amino acids: CASSSRGLAGVQETQYF. The CDR3 DNA sequence: TGTGCCAGCAGCTCCCGAGGTCTAGCGGGCGTCCAAGAGACCCAGTACTTC.

This chain uses TRBV2 with TRBJ1-2; no firm D call. This CDR3 is built from 15 residues. Looked up from germline, CDR1 is SNHLY and CDR2 is FYNNEI. The V and J ends lost 1 base and 8 bases respectively, with 17 bases between them. The CDR3 sequence: CASSEGGQGSRGYTF. In DNA, the CDR3 is TGTGCCAGCAGTGAAGGTGGCCAAGGTTCCCGAGGCTACACCTTC.

The chain joins TRBV5-4 to TRBJ1-1; D gene uncertain. Germline V gene data show CDR1 as SGHNT and CDR2 as YYREEE (reference sequence). The CDR3 contains 14 residues. The V end lost 4 bases, the J end lost 5 bases, and 15 bases lay between the germline ends. The CDR3 is CASSRIEKVTEAFF. CDR3 in DNA: TGTGCCAGCAGCCGCATTGAAAAGGTGACTGAAGCTTTCTTT. The full variable domain, rest sourced from reference TRBV5-4 and TRBJ1-1, is ETGVTQSPTHLIKTRGQQVTLRCSSQSGHNTVSWYQQALGQGPQFIFQYYREEENGRGNFPPRFSGLQFPNYSSELNVNALELDDSALYLCASSRIEKVTEAFFGQGTRLTVV.

The chain links TRBV7-9 to TRBJ2-2; TRBD1 matches at 7 bases. The length of the CDR3 is 14 residues. The V and J ends lost 4 bases and 1 base, in that order; junction bases with no gene match: 0. Germline CDR1 and CDR2: SEHNR and FQNEAQ (reference sequence). The CDR3 sequence is CASSWTGNTGELFF. Written as DNA, the CDR3 is TGTGCCAGCAGCTGGACAGGGAACACCGGGGAGCTGTTTTTT.

The V call is TRBV28, the J call TRBJ2-7; 9 bases are a match to TRBD1. The V gene's germline CDR1 is MDHEN and CDR2 SYDVKM. The ends lost 6 bases at V and 9 bases at J; junction bases unmatched: 18. CDR3 length: 16 amino acids. The chain's CDR3 is CASRPGIGTGNVWQYF. In nucleotides, the CDR3 is TGTGCCAGCAGACCAGGGATCGGGACAGGGAATGTCTGGCAGTACTTC.

This clone has just one count. The V call is TRBV9, the J call TRBJ2-4, with TRBD1 matching 7 bases. This CDR3 contains 14 residues. From germline, CDR1 is SGDLS and CDR2 YYNGEE. Germline trimming cut 4 bases from V and 5 bases from J; bases unmatched to any gene: 6. In nucleotides, the CDR3 is TGTGCCAGCAGCCCCCGACAGGGCGAAAACATTCAGTACTTC. As protein: CASSPRQGENIQYF.

This clone came up once. This chain joins TRBV10-2 and TRBJ2-1; unclear D gene. Deletions cut 6 bases from V and 5 bases from J, with 2 bases between. Germline CDR1 is WSHSY and CDR2 is SAAADI. The CDR3 is 10 residues long. The CDR3 sequence: CASSHNEQFF. For the CDR3, the DNA is TGCGCCAGCAGCCACAATGAGCAGTTCTTC.

The chain employs TRBV7-3 and TRBJ2-3, with 11 bases aligning to TRBD2. The germline V gene has CDR1 SGHTA and CDR2 FQGTGA. V trimming: 5 bases; J trimming: 5 bases; junction bases outside the gene matches: 3. The CDR3 has 14 residues. CDR3 sequence: CASSRLAGLDTQYF. The CDR3 DNA reads as TGTGCCAGCAGCCGACTAGCGGGGCTAGATACGCAGTATTTT.

V and J are TRBV7-9 and TRBJ2-7; 7 bases fit TRBD2. CDR1 and CDR2 from the germline V gene are SEHNR and FQNEAQ (reference sequence). The CDR3 covers 16 residues. With 5 bases clipped from V and 1 base from J, the junction kept 11 bases outside the gene matches. In DNA form, the CDR3 reads TGTGCCAGCAGCCCGGGGAGGGCCTCCACTTCCTACGAGCAGTACTTC. It is translated as CASSPGRASTSYEQYF.

This CDR3 is CASSQDDRGMYNEQFF. CDR3 nucleotide sequence: TGCGCCAGCAGCCAAGATGACAGGGGGATGTACAATGAGCAGTTCTTC. This chain joins TRBV4-1 and TRBJ2-1; 9 positions match TRBD1. The CDR3 sequence is 16 residues long. The germline CDR1 and CDR2 sequences are MGHRA and YSYEKL. Unmatched junction bases numbered 4, after V lost 0 bases and J lost 4 bases.

CDR3 region: CASSFGTSGRTGTGELFF. DNA for the CDR3: TGTGCCAGCAGCTTCGGGACTAGCGGGAGGACGGGGACCGGGGAGCTGTTTTTT. The rearrangement uses TRBV4-2 and TRBJ2-2, with 15 positions matching TRBD2. Trimming took 5 bases from V and 5 from J; bases not matched to a gene: 9. The CDR3 sequence is 18 residues long. Germline-derived CDR1 and CDR2 are LGHNA and YNFKEQ.

The J gene is TRBJ2-2, the V gene TRBV5-1; D is possibly TRBD1 (5 bases). V was shortened by 4 bases and J by 7 bases, with 14 bases between the two germline ends. The CDR3 covers 14 residues. Germline CDR1 SGHRS, CDR2 YFSETQ. In DNA, the CDR3 is TGCGCCAGCAGCAATCCCCAGGGTCTCGGGGAGCTGTTTTTT. Translating gives CASSNPQGLGELFF.

The sample holds a few counts of this clone. The chain uses TRBV11-2 and TRBJ2-3; perhaps D is TRBD1 or TRBD2 (6 bases each). V was clipped by 1 base and J by 2 bases, with 19 bases between them. There are 18 residues in the CDR3. Germline V gives CDR1 SGHAT, CDR2 FQNNGV. CDR3 DNA: TGTGCCAGCAGCTTAGGGGGGGCCCTAAGGATACTCACAGATACGCAGTATTTT. Translating gives CASSLGGALRILTDTQYF.

The genes are TRBV28 and TRBJ2-7, with D possibly being TRBD1 (6 bases). The CDR3 has 15 residues. Per germline, CDR1 MDHEN and CDR2 SYDVKM. The V end lost 6 bases, the J end lost 5 bases, and 20 bases lay between the germline ends. CDR3 in amino acids: CASSFSGTIGDEQYF. In nucleotides, the CDR3 is TGTGCCAGCAGCTTTTCCGGGACAATCGGGGACGAGCAGTACTTC.

The chain employs TRBV9 and TRBJ2-1; 9 bases are a match to TRBD1. The CDR3 consists of 16 residues. V lost 0 bases, J lost 5 bases, and 6 bases stayed unmatched. Germline CDR1 is SGDLS and CDR2 is YYNGEE. Here the CDR3 reads CASSVGGQGTHNEQFF. CDR3 DNA sequence: TGTGCCAGCAGCGTAGGGGGACAGGGTACCCACAATGAGCAGTTCTTC.

V usage is TRBV6-6 and J usage is TRBJ2-7, with D uncertain. The CDR3 has 15 amino acids. CDR1 and CDR2 from the germline V gene are MNHNY and SVGAGI (reference sequence). The V end lost 0 bases, the J end lost 0 bases, and 9 bases lay between the germline ends. The CDR3 reads CASSYSETASYEQYF. In DNA form, the CDR3 reads TGTGCCAGCAGTTACTCGGAAACGGCCTCCTACGAGCAGTACTTC.